The 15 T cell receptor beta chains below were found in one sample sequenced in a study of blood T cell repertoires in COVID-19. TCRdb's copy holds only in-frame clones and misses some; the assay was immunoSEQ multiplex PCR. This table has 130,000 to 150,000 clones, nearly 90% appearing once. What was sequenced was peripheral blood. The origin of the receptors is an older man with acute or convalescent COVID-19.

This chain connects TRBV5-1 to TRBJ1-3; D gene ambiguous. The V end was cut by 3 bases, the J end by 2 bases, with 15 bases between. This CDR3 region has 16 residues. The germline V gene has CDR1 SGHRS and CDR2 YFSETQ. The CDR3: CASSSRYSAPGNTIYF. The CDR3 nucleotides read TGCGCCAGCAGCTCCCGTTACAGTGCCCCTGGAAACACCATATATTTT.

The chain combines TRBV29-1 with TRBJ1-2; D is uncertain. With 0 bases removed from V and 5 bases from J, the gap between germline ends came to 7 bases. CDR3 size: 12 residues. The germline gives CDR1 SQVTM, CDR2 ANQGSEA. The DNA for the CDR3 is TGCAGCGTTGAAGACCGGTTATATGGCTACACCTTC. Its protein is CSVEDRLYGYTF.

V and J are TRBV3-1 (or the pseudogene TRBV3-2) and TRBJ2-3; D unresolved. Germline values: CDR1 LGHDT, CDR2 YNNKEL (reference sequence). The CDR3 runs to 14 residues. The V gene lost 0 bases and the J gene lost 0 bases, with 4 bases spanning the gap. The CDR3 protein is CASSQDRSTDTQYF. As DNA, the CDR3 is TGTGCCAGCAGCCAAGATCGGAGCACAGATACGCAGTATTTT.

CDR3 region: CASTGTGDQPQHF. For the CDR3, the DNA is TGTGCCAGTACCGGGACAGGGGATCAGCCCCAGCATTTT. This chain links TRBV6-6 with TRBJ1-5, with 10 bases that match TRBD1. The ends lost 9 bases at V and 5 bases at J; junction bases unmatched: 4. The germline gives CDR1 MNHNY, CDR2 SVGAGI (reference sequence). The CDR3 loop spans 13 amino acids.

V gene TRBV10-3 combines with J gene TRBJ2-7, with D possibly being TRBD2 (5 bases). Germline V gene data show CDR1 as ENHRY and CDR2 as SYGVKD. The CDR3 extends over 14 amino acids. V gave up 5 bases and J gave up 2 bases, with 13 bases separating them. The CDR3 region is CAISRSTGTYEQYF. The CDR3 coding sequence is TGTGCCATCAGTCGCTCCACCGGGACCTACGAGCAGTACTTC.

The chain has TRBV3-1 (or the pseudogene TRBV3-2) and TRBJ2-6, with D unresolved. CDR3 length: 15 amino acids. Deletions cut 3 bases from V and 0 bases from J, with 6 bases between. Germline V gene lookup returns CDR1 LGHDT and CDR2 YNNKEL (reference sequence). The CDR3 nucleotides read TGTGCCAGCAGCCACCGGAGCTCTGGGGCCAACGTCCTGACTTTC. This sequence encodes CASSHRSSGANVLTF.

The chain recombines TRBV2 with TRBJ1-2, with D tentatively TRBD1 (6 bases). Trimming shortened V by 5 bases and J by 0 bases, and 16 bases separated the two germline ends. This CDR3 is built from 16 residues. Looked up from germline, CDR1 is SNHLY and CDR2 is FYNNEI. CDR3 loop: CASSRAGVKANYGYTF. CDR3 nucleotide sequence: TGTGCCAGCAGTAGGGCAGGGGTGAAGGCTAACTATGGCTACACCTTC.

This rearrangement joins TRBV11-1 to TRBJ1-1; D gene unclear. Trimming cost V 3 bases and J 3 bases, with 11 bases left between them. The germline gives CDR1 SGHAT, CDR2 FQDESV (reference sequence). This CDR3 comprises 14 residues. The DNA of the CDR3 is TGTGCCAGCAGCTTCTTAGGAGGAGACACTGAAGCTTTCTTT. Its protein product is CASSFLGGDTEAFF.

The chain joins TRBV2 to TRBJ1-5; weak D call: TRBD1 (5 bases). Germline CDR1 is SNHLY and CDR2 is FYNNEI. The CDR3 covers 13 residues. The ends were cut back, 8 bases at V and 7 bases at J, with 15 bases in the middle. CDR3 sequence reads: CASGQVRGQPQHF. DNA for the CDR3: TGTGCCAGCGGGCAGGTCCGGGGGCAGCCCCAGCATTTT.

The chain combines TRBV5-1 with TRBJ2-7; possibly TRBD2 for D (5 bases). Germline V CDR1 and CDR2: SGHRS, YFSETQ. V was clipped by 3 bases and J by 7 bases, with 14 bases between them. This CDR3 has 13 amino acids. The CDR3 loop reads CASSYQAEGEQYF. CDR3 DNA sequence: TGCGCCAGCAGCTATCAAGCGGAAGGGGAGCAGTACTTC.

This sequence joins TRBV11-3 and TRBJ2-1; 8 bases align to TRBD1. Losses at the gene ends were 4 bases for V and 6 bases for J; bases not matched to a gene: 5. The CDR3 length is 14 residues. Germline loops: CDR1 SGHNT, CDR2 YENEEA. The CDR3 is CASSSRTGTNEQFF. CDR3 nucleotide sequence: TGTGCCAGCAGCTCCCGGACAGGGACCAATGAGCAGTTCTTC. The whole variable domain, remainder taken from reference TRBV11-3 and TRBJ2-1, is EAGVVQSPRYKIIEKKQPVAFWCNPISGHNTLYWYLQNLGQGPELLIRYENEEAVDDSQLPKDRFSAERLKGVDSTLKIQPAELGDSAVYLCASSSRTGTNEQFFGPGTRLTVL.

The chain couples TRBV6-4 to TRBJ2-1, with a weak D call TRBD2 (6 bases). The CDR3 runs 15 residues. Germline V CDR1 and CDR2: MRHNA, SNTAGT. V lost 4 bases and J 6 bases, leaving 16 bases between the germline ends. The CDR3 coding sequence is TGTGCCAGCAGTGTCCGGCCTAGCGCTTTCAATGAGCAGTTCTTC. Amino acids: CASSVRPSAFNEQFF.

The chain employs TRBV29-1 and TRBJ2-5; D not resolved. The CDR3 has 11 amino acids. CDR1 is SQVTM, CDR2 ANQGSEA, per germline. Trimming removed 6 bases from V and 7 bases from J, with 12 bases in between. CDR3 loop: CSVDWSGTQYF. The CDR3 DNA reads as TGCAGCGTCGACTGGAGTGGGACCCAGTACTTC.

The chain uses TRBV6-1 and TRBJ1-5, with TRBD1 matching over 8 bases. Germline trimming cut 4 bases from V and 7 bases from J; bases unmatched to any gene: 6. The CDR3 has 14 amino acids. Germline CDR1 reads MNHNS; CDR2 reads SASEGT. CDR3 bases: TGTGCCAGCAGTGCCGGACAGGGAGGACAGCCCCAGCATTTT. Translated, it gives CASSAGQGGQPQHF.

This clone was recorded only once. The chain is built from TRBV19 and TRBJ2-3; weak D call: TRBD1 (5 bases). CDR3 length: 14 amino acids. Per germline, CDR1 LNHDA and CDR2 SQIVND (reference sequence). Trimming stripped 10 bases from V and 0 bases from J, with 14 bases between. The CDR3 bases are TGTGCCACAAAAAGACAGAGTAGCACAGATACGCAGTATTTT. It is translated as CATKRQSSTDTQYF.